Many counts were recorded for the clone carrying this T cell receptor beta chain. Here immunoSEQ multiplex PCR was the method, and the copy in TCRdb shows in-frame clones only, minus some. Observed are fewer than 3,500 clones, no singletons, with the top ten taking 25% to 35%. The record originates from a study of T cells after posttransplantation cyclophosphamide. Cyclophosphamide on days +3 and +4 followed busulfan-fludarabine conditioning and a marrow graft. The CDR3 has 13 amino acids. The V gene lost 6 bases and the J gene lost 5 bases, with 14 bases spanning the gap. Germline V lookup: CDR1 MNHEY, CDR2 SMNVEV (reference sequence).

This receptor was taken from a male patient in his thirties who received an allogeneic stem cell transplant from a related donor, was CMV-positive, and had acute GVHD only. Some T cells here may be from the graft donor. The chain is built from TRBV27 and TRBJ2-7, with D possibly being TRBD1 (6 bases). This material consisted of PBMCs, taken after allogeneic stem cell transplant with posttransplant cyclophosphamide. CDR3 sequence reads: CASRHRAFHEQYF. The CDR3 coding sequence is TGTGCCAGCAGACACAGGGCTTTCCACGAGCAGTACTTC.